The 15 T cell receptor beta chains below were found in one sample sequenced in a study of T cells in Graves' hyperthyroidism and ophthalmopathy. RNA transcripts were the template for amplifying TCR beta CDR3 regions. Primed by the HTBI set, a first-round RT-PCR was run on the TCR CDR3. TCRdb reprocessed the multiplex PCR reads via MiXCR and lists one record per CDR3 protein. The repertoire holds approximately 500,000 distinct CDR3 sequences, just over 45% seen once, with more than 7% in the top ten. The specimen was peripheral blood or thyroid tissue (not recorded which). Receptors were obtained from a woman between 18 and 30 years old with Graves' hyperthyroidism.

On this clonotype itself: At one end the junction does not follow the germline gene, possibly because of a read error. The gene calls are TRBV7-3 and TRBJ1-1; 10 bases align to TRBD1. The germline V gene encodes CDR1 SGHTA and CDR2 FQGTGA. The CDR3 runs 15 residues. The CDR3 region has the DNA TGTGCCGGCAGCCCAAGGACAGGGGGAAACACTGAAGCTTTCTTT. This translates into CAGSPRTGGNTEAFF.

The chain links TRBV20-1 to TRBJ1-4; TRBD1 is a possible D gene (5 bases). CDR3 length: 15 amino acids. V was cut by 5 bases and J by 0 bases, with 13 bases left in between. Germline V gene data show CDR1 as DFQATT and CDR2 as SNEGSKA (reference sequence). The chain's CDR3 is CSAGADPSTNEKLFF. The DNA of the CDR3 is TGCAGTGCTGGGGCTGATCCTTCAACTAATGAAAAACTGTTTTTT.

This clonotype was observed many times. The CDR3 DNA sequence: TGTGCCAGCAGTGATCTGGCAGATCCCTCTGGGGCCAACGTCCTGACTTTC. This codes for CASSDLADPSGANVLTF. This rearrangement joins TRBV2 to TRBJ2-6; D gene uncertain. Germline CDR1 is SNHLY and CDR2 is FYNNEI. The V end lost 3 bases, the J end lost 0 bases, and 12 bases lay between the germline ends. The CDR3 is 17 amino acids.

This clonotype showed up many times. The chain has TRBV5-4 and TRBJ2-5; no reliable D call. The V gene lost 0 bases and the J gene lost 7 bases, with 13 bases spanning the gap. The length of the CDR3 is 14 residues. The germline V gene has CDR1 SGHNT and CDR2 YYREEE (reference sequence). The CDR3 region is CASSLAQPEGTQYF. DNA for the CDR3: TGTGCCAGCAGCTTGGCCCAGCCCGAAGGGACCCAGTACTTC. Combining the CDR3 with reference TRBV5-4 and TRBJ2-5 gives the whole variable domain ETGVTQSPTHLIKTRGQQVTLRCSSQSGHNTVSWYQQALGQGPQFIFQYYREEENGRGNFPPRFSGLQFPNYSSELNVNALELDDSALYLCASSLAQPEGTQYFGPGTRLLVL.

The sample holds many counts of this clonotype. The chain employs TRBV6-2 or TRBV6-3 and TRBJ2-2, with D unclear. The V end lost 6 bases, the J end lost 7 bases, and 18 bases lay between the germline ends. Germline loops: CDR1 MNHEY, CDR2 SVGEGT. CDR3 length: 15 amino acids. DNA of the CDR3: TGTGCCAGCAGCCGACCTAGGAGATTGAGCGGGGAGCTGTTTTTT. Translating gives CASSRPRRLSGELFF.

The CDR3 DNA is TGCAGTGCTAGAGCCCGCGGGAGTAACCCCTACGAGCAGTACTTC. This encodes CSARARGSNPYEQYF. The chain combines TRBV20-1 with TRBJ2-7; 7 positions match TRBD2. The CDR3 spans 15 residues. Trimming took 1 base from V and 2 from J; bases not matched to a gene: 8. Germline CDR1 reads DFQATT; CDR2 reads SNEGSKA (reference sequence).

The V call is TRBV2, the J call TRBJ1-2; 7 bases match TRBD1. The CDR3 consists of 14 residues. Trimming cost V 7 bases and J 0 bases; bases outside gene matches: 5. Germline CDR1 reads SNHLY; CDR2 reads FYNNEI. CDR3 sequence reads: CASTRDSTNYGYTF. The CDR3 nucleotides are TGTGCCAGCACTCGGGACAGCACTAACTATGGCTACACCTTC. Supplemented by reference TRBV2 and TRBJ1-2, the full variable domain reads EPEVTQTPSHQVTQMGQEVILRCVPISNHLYFYWYRQILGQKVEFLVSFYNNEISEKSEIFDDQFSVERPDGSNFTLKIRSTKLEDSAMYFCASTRDSTNYGYTFGSGTRLTVV.

Details on this clonotype: Just one base apart from a much larger clone, this may be a read error. The rearrangement links TRBV6-5 to TRBJ2-5; possibly TRBD2 for D (5 bases). The V gene's germline CDR1 is MNHEY and CDR2 SVGAGI. Trimming stripped 6 bases from V and 0 bases from J, with 8 bases between. CDR3 length: 13 amino acids. CDR3 sequence (DNA): TGTGCCAGCAGAGACGGGAACCAAGAGACCCAGTACTTC. It encodes CASRDGNQETQYF.

The chain couples TRBV5-6 to TRBJ1-2; D unclear. Germline CDR1 is SGHDT and CDR2 is YYEEEE. The CDR3 runs to 13 residues. The V gene lost 5 bases and the J gene lost 8 bases, with 16 bases spanning the gap. CDR3 sequence reads: CASSSGPGQGYTF. In DNA, the CDR3 is TGTGCCAGCAGTAGCGGACCGGGTCAAGGCTACACCTTC.

The chain combines TRBV10-3 with TRBJ1-2, with D possibly being TRBD1 (6 bases). The CDR3 has 19 amino acids. Per germline, CDR1 ENHRY and CDR2 SYGVKD. Trimming left V 4 bases short and J 6 bases short, with 30 bases between. CDR3 region: CAISAPTAFRSGGRDGYTF. In nucleotides, the CDR3 is TGTGCCATCAGTGCTCCAACAGCGTTTCGGTCGGGGGGGCGCGATGGCTACACCTTC.

This sequence joins TRBV20-1 and TRBJ2-2; D uncertain. Between the trimmed V and J ends, which lost 0 bases and 10 bases, there was a span of 9 bases. CDR3 length: 12 residues. Germline CDR1 DFQATT, CDR2 SNEGSKA (reference sequence). CDR3 amino acids: CSARDHSQELFF. CDR3 DNA: TGCAGTGCTAGAGATCATAGTCAGGAGCTGTTTTTT.

This clonotype was seen ten or more times. The chain links TRBV20-1 to TRBJ2-5; a possible D gene is TRBD2 (5 bases). CDR3 size: 11 residues. Trimming took 6 bases from V and 5 from J, leaving 10 bases between them. CDR1 is DFQATT, CDR2 SNEGSKA, per germline (reference sequence). CDR3 sequence reads: CSAVSVETQYF. The DNA of the CDR3 is TGCAGTGCGGTTAGCGTTGAGACCCAGTACTTC.

This clonotype appeared many times. The chain links TRBV7-9 to TRBJ2-5; 14 bases align to TRBD2. J lost 4 bases, V lost 5 bases, and 18 bases had no gene match. Germline loops: CDR1 SEHNR, CDR2 FQNEAQ (reference sequence). The CDR3 loop spans 20 amino acids. CDR3 residues: CASSGYGPGLAGEELETQYF. CDR3 nucleotides: TGTGCCAGCAGCGGATATGGACCGGGACTAGCGGGAGAGGAGCTAGAGACCCAGTACTTC.

In its sample, this clonotype was seen many times. The chain links TRBV25-1 to TRBJ1-6; D perhaps matches TRBD1 (6 bases). The germline V and J ends were trimmed by 4 bases and 7 bases, with 8 bases remaining between them. This CDR3 has 13 residues. Germline CDR1 and CDR2: MGHDK and SYGVNS. CDR3 amino acids: CASSAGQNSPLHF. CDR3 nucleotides: TGTGCCAGCAGTGCCGGACAGAATTCACCCCTCCACTTT.

The CDR3 region has the DNA TGTGCCAGCAGCCCACCCCGGGACAGGGTCAAGGACAATGAGCAGTTCTTC. Its translation is CASSPPRDRVKDNEQFF. The chain combines TRBV11-1 with TRBJ2-1; the match to TRBD1 covers 9 bases. V lost 5 bases to trimming and J lost 5 bases; unmatched junction nucleotides: 13. The CDR3 contains 17 residues. Germline CDR1 and CDR2: SGHAT and FQDESV (reference sequence).